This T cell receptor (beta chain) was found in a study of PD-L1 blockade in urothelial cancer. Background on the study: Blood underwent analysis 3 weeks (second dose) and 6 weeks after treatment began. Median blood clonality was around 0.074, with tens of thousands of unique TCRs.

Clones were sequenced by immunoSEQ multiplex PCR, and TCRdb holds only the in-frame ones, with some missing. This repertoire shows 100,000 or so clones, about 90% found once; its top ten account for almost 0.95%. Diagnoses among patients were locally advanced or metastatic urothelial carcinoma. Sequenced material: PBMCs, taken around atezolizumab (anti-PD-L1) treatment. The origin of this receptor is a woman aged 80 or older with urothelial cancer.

CDR3 DNA sequence: TGTGCCAGCAGCGTAGGGCCCGGGACAGCTAGTAACAATGAGCAGTTCTTC. Protein: CASSVGPGTASNNEQFF. V is TRBV9 and J is TRBJ2-1; 7 bases align to TRBD1. Unmatched junction bases numbered 11, after V lost 0 bases and J lost 5 bases. The CDR3 is 17 amino acids. CDR1 and CDR2 (germline): SGDLS, YYNGEE.